Shown below are 8 T cell receptor beta chains from a single sample sequenced in a study of T cell changes during pregnancy in multiple sclerosis. The protocol was immunoSEQ multiplex PCR, while the TCRdb copy is restricted to in-frame clones and leaves out a portion. The sample has about 64,000 clones, around 96% seen once. Here the sequenced sample was CD8+ T cells from peripheral blood mononuclear cells, taken after pregnancy. The receptors derive from a female donor with multiple sclerosis, enrolled in a pregnancy study.

The V gene is TRBV19, the J gene TRBJ2-1, with 8 bases matching TRBD1. V shed 5 bases, J shed 1 base, and the junction held 7 bases outside the gene matches. The CDR3 has 16 amino acids. Germline V lookup: CDR1 LNHDA, CDR2 SQIVND (reference sequence). The CDR3 loop reads CASSLSGGRSYNEQFF. The DNA for the CDR3 is TGTGCCAGTAGTCTTTCAGGGGGCCGATCCTACAATGAGCAGTTCTTC.

The V call is TRBV6-5, the J call TRBJ1-1, with D unclear. Per the germline V gene, CDR1 is MNHEY and CDR2 is SVGAGI. Trimming took off 0 bases at V and 8 bases at J, with 10 bases between the two ends. CDR3 length equals 13 residues. The CDR3 spells CASSYSSDKEAFF. DNA of the CDR3: TGTGCCAGCAGTTACTCGTCAGATAAAGAAGCTTTCTTT.

Notes on this clone: The junction differs from germline at one of its ends, possibly a read error. CDR3 sequence (DNA): TGTGCTAGCAGCGTGGGCGCTAGCTATGGTGAGCAGTTCTTC. This codes for CASSVGASYGEQFF. The rearrangement joins TRBV7-7 to TRBJ2-1; the D gene is possibly TRBD2 (5 bases). The CDR3 has 14 residues. Per germline, CDR1 SSHAT and CDR2 FNYEAQ (reference sequence).

This chain uses TRBV29-1 with TRBJ2-2; 10 nucleotides line up with TRBD1. The J segment lost 4 bases and the V segment lost 5 bases, leaving 7 bases of the junction unmatched. This CDR3 is built from 15 residues. CDR1 SQVTM and CDR2 ANQGSEA come from the germline V gene. The CDR3 loop is CSVLSGTGATGELFF. CDR3 nucleotide sequence: TGCAGCGTTTTGTCCGGGACAGGGGCCACCGGGGAGCTGTTTTTT.

The gene calls are TRBV11-2 and TRBJ2-7, with 8 nucleotides matching TRBD2. The CDR3 totals 15 residues. The junction had 5 bases not matched to a gene; V was cut back by 1 base and J by 3 bases. From germline, CDR1 is SGHAT and CDR2 FQNNGV. The chain's CDR3 is CASSLATGGLYEQYF. CDR3 bases: TGTGCCAGCAGCTTAGCGACGGGAGGGCTCTACGAGCAGTACTTC.

V usage is TRBV19 and J usage is TRBJ1-1, with TRBD1 as a possible D gene (6 bases). Germline V lookup: CDR1 LNHDA, CDR2 SQIVND (reference sequence). This CDR3 has 14 residues. V lost 0 bases, J lost 6 bases, and 11 bases lay in between. The CDR3 protein is CASSIDIGGPEAFF. Here the CDR3 DNA reads TGTGCCAGTAGTATAGATATAGGGGGTCCTGAAGCTTTCTTT. Looking up the rest from reference TRBV19 and TRBJ1-1 gives the full variable domain: DGGITQSPKYLFRKEGQNVTLSCEQNLNHDAMYWYRQDPGQGLRLIYYSQIVNDFQKGDIAEGYSVSREKKESFPLTVTSAQKNPTAFYLCASSIDIGGPEAFFGQGTRLTVV.

The V call is TRBV30, the J call TRBJ1-1; D remains ambiguous. The CDR3 covers 12 residues. V lost 0 bases, J lost 7 bases, and 9 bases lay in between. Germline loops: CDR1 GTSNPN, CDR2 SVGIG (reference sequence). In nucleotides, the CDR3 is TGTGCCTGGAGTGTATCGGTATTTGAAGCTTTCTTT. Amino acids: CAWSVSVFEAFF.

The chain recombines TRBV5-8 with TRBJ1-5; perhaps TRBD1 as D (5 bases). Germline V gene sequence: CDR1 SGHTS, CDR2 YDEGEE. The CDR3 runs to 15 residues. Trimming cost V 2 bases and J 2 bases, with 11 bases left between them. The CDR3 here is CASSFPWGGNQPQHF. CDR3 DNA sequence: TGTGCCAGCAGCTTTCCTTGGGGGGGCAATCAGCCCCAGCATTTT.